This record covers a single T cell receptor beta chain. Its specificity is not known. A second PCR of roughly 7 to 11 cycles used a sample-barcoded 5' primer and a J-beta primer mix. TCRdb analysed the 5' RACE reads with MiXCR anew, one entry per CDR3 protein. The sample consists of 800,000 or so distinct CDR3 sequences, 55% to 65% of them appearing once. Germline V lookup: CDR1 MGHRA, CDR2 YSYEKL. The CDR3 consists of 15 residues. This entry is derived from a study of blood T cells in healthy people across ages. Study-level results: Possibly, changes in expanded clonotypes were confounded because donor CMV status was unknown. Per-million-T-cell TCR beta diversity fell roughly linearly with age.

The source material was blood. This clonotype was obtained from a man between 25 and 39 years old in good health. V usage is TRBV4-1 and J usage is TRBJ2-7; 8 bases agree with TRBD2. Near its end, the DNA agrees better with TRBJ2-5, so the J call may be wrong. CDR3 amino acids: CASSLSGAGQETQYF. CDR3 in DNA: TGCGCCAGCAGCCTTAGCGGGGCCGGTCAAGAGACCCAGTACTTC.